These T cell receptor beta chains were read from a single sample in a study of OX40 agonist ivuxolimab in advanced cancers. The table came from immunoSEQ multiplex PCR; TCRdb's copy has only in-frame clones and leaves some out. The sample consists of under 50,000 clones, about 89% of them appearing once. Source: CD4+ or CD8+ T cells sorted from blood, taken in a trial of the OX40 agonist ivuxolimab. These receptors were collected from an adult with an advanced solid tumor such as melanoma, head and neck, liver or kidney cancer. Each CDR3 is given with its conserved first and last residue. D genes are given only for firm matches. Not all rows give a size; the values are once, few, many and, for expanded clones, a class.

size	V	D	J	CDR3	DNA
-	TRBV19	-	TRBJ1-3	CASANTIYF	TGTGCCAGTGCAAACACCATATATTTT
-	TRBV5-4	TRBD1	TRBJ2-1	CASSRGQGDEQFF	TGTGCCAGCAGCAGGGGACAGGGGGATGAGCAGTTCTTC
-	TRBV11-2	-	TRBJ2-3	CASTETRFTQYF	TGTGCCAGCACCGAGACGCGGTTCACGCAGTATTTT
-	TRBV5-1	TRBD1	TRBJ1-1	CASSLGQGVTEAFF	TGCGCCAGCAGCTTGGGACAGGGGGTCACTGAAGCTTTCTTT
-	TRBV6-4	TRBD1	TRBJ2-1	CASSSGQGRANEQFF	TGTGCCAGCAGTTCAGGACAGGGGCGGGCCAATGAGCAGTTCTTC
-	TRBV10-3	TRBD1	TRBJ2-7	CAISEETGVYEQYF	TGTGCCATCAGTGAAGAGACAGGGGTTTACGAGCAGTACTTC
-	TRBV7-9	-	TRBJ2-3	CASSQIVGTDTQYF	TGTGCCAGCAGCCAGATAGTGGGCACAGATACGCAGTATTTT
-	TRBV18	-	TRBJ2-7	CASSLQTSYEQYF	TGTGCCAGCTCATTACAGACCAGCTACGAGCAGTACTTC
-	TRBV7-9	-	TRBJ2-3	CASNELRIPRRNTDTQYF	TGTGCCAGCAACGAGCTTAGAATCCCCCGGCGGAACACAGATACGCAGTATTTT
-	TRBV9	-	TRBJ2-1	CASSVAQYNEQFF	TGTGCCAGCAGCGTAGCCCAATACAATGAGCAGTTCTTC
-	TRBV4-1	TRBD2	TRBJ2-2	CASSQDGGAGELFF	TGCGCCAGCAGCCAAGATGGGGGGGCCGGGGAGCTGTTTTTT
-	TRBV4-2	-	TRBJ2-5	CASSQVSAQMKETQYF	TGTGCCAGCAGCCAAGTTTCGGCCCAAATGAAAGAGACCCAGTACTTC
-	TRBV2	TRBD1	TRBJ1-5	CATRPGTGAGQPQHF	TGTGCCACTAGACCCGGGACAGGGGCAGGTCAGCCCCAGCATTTT
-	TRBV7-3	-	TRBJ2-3	CASSFLQSGADTQYF	TGTGCCAGCAGCTTCCTCCAATCGGGCGCAGATACGCAGTATTTT
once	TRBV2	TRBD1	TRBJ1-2	CASSGTGADGYTF	TGTGCCAGCAGTGGGACAGGGGCGGATGGCTACACCTTC
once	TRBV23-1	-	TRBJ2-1	CASKRVSENEQFF	TGCGCCAGCAAGCGAGTCTCGGAGAATGAGCAGTTCTTC
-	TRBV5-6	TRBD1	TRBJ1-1	CASSSGQLGAFF	TGTGCCAGCAGTTCGGGACAGTTAGGGGCTTTCTTT
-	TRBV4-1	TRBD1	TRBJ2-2	CASSPGDRATGELFF	TGCGCCAGCAGCCCCGGGGACAGGGCAACCGGGGAGCTGTTTTTT
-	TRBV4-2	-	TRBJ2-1	CASSQTGTYGNEQFF	TGTGCCAGCAGCCAGACCGGGACTTACGGCAATGAGCAGTTCTTC
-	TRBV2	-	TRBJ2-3	CASSESLVTTDTQYF	TGTGCCAGCAGTGAAAGTCTAGTCACTACAGATACGCAGTATTTT
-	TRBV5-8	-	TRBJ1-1	CASSPVTEAFF	TGTGCCAGCAGCCCCGTCACTGAAGCTTTCTTT
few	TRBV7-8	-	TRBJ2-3	CASSLEVGTDTQYF	TGTGCCAGCAGCTTAGAGGTCGGCACAGATACGCAGTATTTT
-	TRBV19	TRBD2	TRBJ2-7	CASSILLAGGPVEQYF	TGTGCCAGTAGTATCCTACTAGCGGGAGGGCCCGTCGAGCAGTACTTC
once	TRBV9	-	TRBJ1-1	CASSVGGRQGLGTEAFF	TGTGCCAGCAGCGTAGGCGGGCGTCAGGGGCTGGGGACTGAAGCTTTCTTT
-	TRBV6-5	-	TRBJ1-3	CASSYSQNSGNTIYF	TGTGCCAGCAGTTACTCGCAGAACTCTGGAAACACCATATATTTT
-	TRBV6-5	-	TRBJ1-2	CASSRQDNYGYTF	TGTGCCAGCAGTCGACAGGATAACTATGGCTACACCTTC
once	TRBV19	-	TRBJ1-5	CATRKGSDNQPQHF	TGTGCCACCCGGAAAGGCAGTGACAATCAGCCCCAGCATTTT